Each of the 18 T cell receptor beta chains below was sequenced from the same sample in a study of cytomegalovirus exposure and HLA in healthy donors. Only in-frame clones appear in the TCRdb table, and some are missing; sequencing was by immunoSEQ multiplex PCR. The sample carries 66,000 or so clones, around 97% recorded once. The sequencing input was PBMCs. The receptors derive from a woman aged 18 to 35 in good health and CMV-seropositive.

V and J are TRBV7-9 and TRBJ2-7; a weak D match, TRBD2 (5 bases). The CDR3 length is 13 residues. Germline V gives CDR1 SEHNR, CDR2 FQNEAQ (reference sequence). Trimming took 5 bases from V and 7 from J, leaving 15 bases between them. The CDR3 DNA follows: TGTGCCAGCAGCGAGCCCTCTTCGGGAGAGCAGTACTTC. Its protein is CASSEPSSGEQYF.

The V and J genes are TRBV2 and TRBJ1-2; the D is unclear. The CDR3 consists of 10 residues. The germline V gene encodes CDR1 SNHLY and CDR2 FYNNEI. Trimming cost V 8 bases and J 9 bases, with 10 bases left between them. The CDR3 sequence: CASPEGRYTF. CDR3 in DNA: TGTGCCAGCCCCGAGGGTCGCTACACCTTC.

This sequence joins TRBV6-1 and TRBJ1-2; 7 nucleotides agree with TRBD1. The CDR3 loop spans 13 amino acids. Looked up from germline, CDR1 is MNHNS and CDR2 is SASEGT. V shed 6 bases, J shed 6 bases, and the junction held 7 bases outside the gene matches. The CDR3 DNA is TGTGCCAGCAGGCGGACAGGAGGCGATGGCTACACCTTC. This gives the protein CASRRTGGDGYTF.

This sequence joins TRBV9 and TRBJ1-1, with a tentative D call TRBD1 (6 bases). CDR1 and CDR2 (germline): SGDLS, YYNGEE. The CDR3 is 13 residues long. V was shortened by 3 bases and J by 5 bases, with 11 bases between the two germline ends. The CDR3, as DNA: TGTGCCAGCAGCGAACAGGGTAGTACTGAAGCTTTCTTT. Its protein is CASSEQGSTEAFF.

The chain has TRBV28 and TRBJ2-6; tentatively, D is TRBD2 (5 bases). Between the trimmed V and J ends, which lost 1 base and 1 base, there was a span of 11 bases. In germline, CDR1 is MDHEN, CDR2 SYDVKM. This CDR3 comprises 17 residues. The CDR3 coding sequence is TGTGCCAGCAGTTTATTTTCAGGAGGTTCTGGGGCCAACGTCCTGACTTTC. It translates to CASSLFSGGSGANVLTF.

This sequence joins TRBV6-5 and TRBJ1-1; 8 nucleotides line up with TRBD1. The CDR3 sequence is 13 residues long. V shed 6 bases, J shed 5 bases, and the junction held 5 bases outside the gene matches. From germline, CDR1 is MNHEY and CDR2 SVGAGI. CDR3 sequence reads: CASSLQGGTEAFF. CDR3 nucleotides: TGTGCCAGCAGCCTACAGGGGGGGACTGAAGCTTTCTTT.

The V gene is TRBV6-1, the J gene TRBJ2-2, with 10 bases matching TRBD2. There are 14 residues in the CDR3. V was pared by 5 bases and J by 3 bases, with 0 bases of the junction left unmatched. Germline CDR1 is MNHNS and CDR2 is SASEGT. The CDR3 spells CASSSGGDTGELFF. The CDR3 DNA is TGTGCCAGCAGTAGCGGGGGGGACACCGGGGAGCTGTTTTTT.

The chain uses TRBV27 and TRBJ2-1; 8 nucleotides line up with TRBD1. The CDR3 is 17 amino acids. CDR1 and CDR2 from the germline V gene are MNHEY and SMNVEV (reference sequence). The trim removed 4 bases at V and 4 bases at J, leaving 12 bases unmatched. For the CDR3, the DNA is TGTGCCAGCAGTTCGGGTACCGGACAGGGCCTTTACAATGAGCAGTTCTTC. Its translation: CASSSGTGQGLYNEQFF.

The V gene is TRBV5-6, the J gene TRBJ2-7, with D perhaps TRBD1 (5 bases). Germline V gives CDR1 SGHDT, CDR2 YYEEEE. The CDR3 covers 15 residues. V lost 2 bases to trimming and J lost 5 bases, with 17 bases between them. This chain's CDR3 is CASSLSRARRDEQYF. DNA for the CDR3: TGTGCCAGCAGCTTAAGCAGGGCTCGAAGGGACGAGCAGTACTTC. The full variable domain, in which reference TRBV5-6 and TRBJ2-7 provide the parts outside the CDR3, is DAGVTQSPTHLIKTRGQQVTLRCSPKSGHDTVSWYQQALGQGPQFIFQYYEEEERQRGNFPDRFSGHQFPNYSSELNVNALLLGDSALYLCASSLSRARRDEQYFGPGTRLTVT.

The chain joins TRBV29-1 to TRBJ1-3; D gene uncertain. The germline V and J ends were trimmed by 5 bases and 0 bases, with 8 bases remaining between them. The CDR3 covers 13 residues. Germline CDR1 and CDR2: SQVTM and ANQGSEA. The CDR3: CSVTFSSGNTIYF. The CDR3 region has the DNA TGCAGCGTTACTTTTAGCTCTGGAAACACCATATATTTT.

The chain links TRBV6-1 to TRBJ2-5; 7 bases are a match to TRBD1. Trimming removed 1 base from V and 1 base from J; junction bases left unmatched: 3. CDR3 size: 15 residues. Germline-derived CDR1 and CDR2 are MNHNS and SASEGT. CDR3 nucleotide sequence: TGTGCCAGCAGTGAAGTGTGGGACAGCCAAGAGACCCAGTACTTC. It is translated as CASSEVWDSQETQYF.

The V and J genes are TRBV6-4 and TRBJ1-5; weak D call: TRBD1 (5 bases). V dropped 10 bases and J dropped 3 bases, with 22 bases sitting between them. CDR3 size: 16 residues. CDR1 is MRHNA and CDR2 is SNTAGT in the germline V gene. CDR3 in DNA: TGTGCCACCACGAAAACGAGACAGTCTCCCAATCAGCCCCAGCATTTT. Its protein is CATTKTRQSPNQPQHF.

The J gene is TRBJ2-5, the V gene TRBV5-6; TRBD1 agrees at 7 bases. Germline V gene lookup returns CDR1 SGHDT and CDR2 YYEEEE. CDR3 length equals 13 residues. V dropped 2 bases and J dropped 4; count of bases not matched to a gene: 2. The DNA for the CDR3 is TGTGCCAGCAGCTTCGCAGGGGGAGAGACCCAGTACTTC. As protein: CASSFAGGETQYF.

This chain joins TRBV7-8 and TRBJ1-1; D is possibly TRBD1 (5 bases). Germline CDR1 reads SGHVS; CDR2 reads FQNEAQ. The CDR3 length is 14 residues. V was cut by 3 bases and J by 3 bases, with 11 bases left in between. CDR3 coding DNA: TGTGCCAGCAGCTTCCAGCCCAGGGACACTGAAGCTTTCTTT. This gives the protein CASSFQPRDTEAFF.

The chain is built from TRBV2 and TRBJ2-7, with 8 positions matching TRBD1. This CDR3 has 15 residues. J was trimmed by 2 bases and V by 7 bases; bases with no gene match: 10. Germline lookup yields CDR1 SNHLY and CDR2 FYNNEI. CDR3 nucleotides: TGTGCCAGCACGTTGGACGGACAGGGCCCCTACGAGCAGTACTTC. This gives the protein CASTLDGQGPYEQYF.

V is TRBV5-1 and J is TRBJ1-2, with TRBD1 as a possible D gene (6 bases). Germline-derived CDR1 and CDR2 are SGHRS and YFSETQ. CDR3 length equals 14 residues. The V end was cut by 1 base, the J end by 8 bases, with 15 bases between. The CDR3 spells CASSLTGLPGGYTF. DNA for the CDR3: TGCGCCAGCAGCTTGACAGGGCTACCGGGGGGCTACACCTTC.

The chain uses TRBV19 and TRBJ1-4; D remains unclear. The CDR3 has 15 residues. CDR1 is LNHDA, CDR2 SQIVND, per germline (reference sequence). Trimming removed 4 bases at V and 7 bases at J, with 16 bases between. The CDR3 sequence: CASSTRLKVGEKLFF. The DNA of the CDR3 is TGTGCCAGTAGTACCCGACTAAAAGTCGGTGAAAAACTGTTTTTT.

The rearrangement links TRBV28 to TRBJ2-1, with D tentatively TRBD1 (6 bases). Germline V gene sequence: CDR1 MDHEN, CDR2 SYDVKM. CDR3 length: 15 amino acids. V lost 2 bases and J 4 bases, leaving 12 bases between the germline ends. The CDR3 loop is CASSLQQGLYNEQFF. For the CDR3, the DNA is TGTGCCAGCAGTTTACAACAGGGTCTGTACAATGAGCAGTTCTTC.